This T cell receptor (beta chain) was identified during a study of blood T cell repertoires in COVID-19. Study-wide context: Acute-phase and convalescent COVID-19 samples originated in the United States, Italy and Spain. Nucleic acid was either cDNA or gDNA, and it came from T cells, B-cell-depleted T cells, or PBMCs.

Trimming removed 5 bases from V and 8 bases from J, with 21 bases in between. The CDR3 runs to 16 residues. CDR1 and CDR2 from the germline V gene are SEHNR and FQNEAQ (reference sequence). Source study methods: Estimation of nucleated cell counts relied on the amplification of reference gene primers. Some clones are missing from TCRdb's copy, which holds only in-frame ones; the method was immunoSEQ multiplex PCR. Clone size and the V and J calls come from that table; the DNA yielded D and trimming. The sample has under 250,000 clones, almost 90% seen once; the top ten hold 2.7%. Sequenced sample: peripheral blood. This sequence originates from a woman aged 55-69 years with acute or convalescent COVID-19. V gene TRBV7-9 combines with J gene TRBJ1-4; D is perhaps TRBD1 (6 bases). DNA for the CDR3: TGTGCCAGCAGCATCCAGGGGACCGCAGGGAAAGAAAAACTGTTTTTT. Its translation is CASSIQGTAGKEKLFF.